Presented here are 5 T cell receptor beta chains from one specimen sequenced in a study of T-cell memory formation after mild COVID-19. Using its own MiXCR run on the 5' RACE reads, TCRdb lists one record per CDR3 protein. The data show a few hundred thousand distinct CDR3 sequences, 20% to 25% seen once. The sequencing sample was made of PBMCs or a T cell subset sorted from them (not recorded which). The receptors stem from an adult woman who had mild COVID-19 (a few samples of this study predate the infection). Cell type and time point are not known.

This clonotype has a single count. The chain uses TRBV5-4 and TRBJ2-1, with D unclear. Germline loops: CDR1 SGHNT, CDR2 YYREEE (reference sequence). The CDR3 length is 13 residues. Trimming removed 4 bases at V and 7 bases at J, with 12 bases between. The CDR3 is CASSPSWANEQFF. The CDR3 nucleotides are TGTGCCAGCAGCCCATCCTGGGCGAATGAGCAGTTCTTC.

There are a few counts of this clonotype. CDR3 amino acids: CASSIGLAGGLETQYF. The CDR3 nucleotides read TGCGCCAGCAGTATCGGACTAGCGGGGGGCTTGGAGACCCAGTACTTC. V usage is TRBV5-1 and J usage is TRBJ2-5; 14 positions agree with TRBD2. Germline-derived CDR1 and CDR2 are SGHRS and YFSETQ. Germline trimming cut 5 bases from V and 5 bases from J; bases unmatched to any gene: 8. The CDR3 runs to 16 residues.

The V and J genes are TRBV6-5 and TRBJ1-6; no clear D. The CDR3 totals 14 residues. Germline CDR1 reads MNHEY; CDR2 reads SVGAGI. The ends were cut back, 2 bases at V and 6 bases at J, with 8 bases in the middle. Here the CDR3 DNA reads TGTGCCAGCAGTTACCGTCCCTCTAATTCACCCCTCCACTTT. Its translation: CASSYRPSNSPLHF.

Only a few counts were recorded for this clonotype. The chain uses TRBV5-1 and TRBJ1-1; D remains unclear. This CDR3 is 16 amino acids long. V gave up 3 bases and J gave up 5 bases, with 20 bases separating them. The germline CDR1 and CDR2 sequences are SGHRS and YFSETQ. The CDR3 DNA reads TGCGCCAGCAGCTCCCTAAACCGGCCGGGTTGGACTGAAGCTTTCTTT. Encoded protein: CASSSLNRPGWTEAFF.

This clonotype was seen a handful of times. The V gene is TRBV12-3 or TRBV12-4, the J gene TRBJ1-1; maybe TRBD1 (6 bases). V lost 8 bases to trimming and J lost 8 bases, with 15 bases between them. The CDR3 is made up of 12 amino acids. DNA for the CDR3: TGTGCCAGCGGTCAGGGGCGAGCAGAAGCTTTCTTT. This translates into CASGQGRAEAFF.